The clone carrying this T cell receptor beta chain was counted at least ten times. Its antigen is not identified. These data are taken from a study of T cells in Graves' hyperthyroidism and ophthalmopathy. V gave up 4 bases and J gave up 2 bases, with 8 bases separating them. Germline CDR1 and CDR2: SGHVS and FQNEAQ. The CDR3 runs 13 residues. Regions amplified from RNA transcripts were the TCR beta CDR3 regions. RT-PCR in the first round (using the HTBI primer set) targeted the TCR CDR3. Using its own MiXCR run on the multiplex PCR reads, TCRdb lists one record per CDR3 protein. This table holds approximately 420,000 distinct CDR3 sequences, about 13% found once. Study-wide results and caveats: The model made its ophthalmopathy prediction, and onset followed a median around 6.5 months later.

The chain is built from TRBV7-8 and TRBJ1-1; tentative D call: TRBD1 (5 bases). The sample consisted of blood. The clonotype originates from a woman between 18 and 29 years old with Graves' hyperthyroidism. The CDR3 DNA reads TGTGCCAGCAGCTCCAGGGTTAACACTGAAGCTTTCTTT. Its translation is CASSSRVNTEAFF.